This TCR beta chain was captured by sequencing in a study of T cell repertoires in cytomegalovirus infection. Study-level information: A matching HLA type, together with CMV infection, was signaled by public TCR beta signatures. Regarding the study as a whole: HLA-C-restricted CMV clonotypes gave the most frequent clonotype in two of eight donors. Adding up the frequency of public TCR beta families identified people who carried CMV plus the relevant HLA.

This clonotype appeared many times. Its antigen is not identified. Germline V gene sequence: CDR1 MDHEN, CDR2 SYDVKM. The ends were cut back, 5 bases at V and 4 bases at J, with 19 bases in the middle. This CDR3 is 16 amino acids long. MiXCR, applied by TCRdb to the reads, yields one record per CDR3 protein. Of around 260,000 distinct CDR3 sequences listed, approximately 9.1% were seen once; the top ten hold roughly 15%. The sequenced sample was PBMCs. The J gene is TRBJ2-3, the V gene TRBV28, with D possibly being TRBD1 (5 bases). The TCR was taken from a human donor in good health (CMV status not recorded). Some clones in this sample may be carry-over from other donors' samples. The CDR3 nucleotides read TGTGCCAGCAGTCCCATTGACAGACTGATTCCAGATACGCAGTATTTT. This sequence encodes CASSPIDRLIPDTQYF.